This TCR beta chain was recorded in a study of T cells in localized non-small cell lung cancer. Findings and caveats of the study: There were a median roughly 54 of the top 100 tumor clones appearing in adjacent lung. The study found T cell clonality highest in uninvolved adjacent lung, above tumor. A denser population of T cells in blood accompanied longer overall survival. As only one tumor region underwent sequencing, heterogeneity remains possible.

The method was immunoSEQ multiplex PCR; TCRdb's version includes in-frame clones alone and lacks a portion of them. This sample carries 5,000 or so clones, roughly 33% of them seen once, and the ten largest clones take approximately 8.1%. Only a few counts were recorded for this clone. Its antigen is unknown. Germline CDR1 is SGDLS and CDR2 is YYNGEE. This CDR3 has 15 residues. J gave up 2 bases and V 0 bases, and 3 bases lay outside the gene matches. V and J are TRBV9 and TRBJ1-1; 8 nucleotides align to TRBD1. This TCR derives from a female donor aged 60 or older with stage I lung adenocarcinoma. Sequencing used lung tumor tissue, obtained before any cancer treatment. The CDR3: CASSVEAGGNTEAFF. In DNA form, the CDR3 reads TGTGCCAGCAGCGTAGAGGCAGGGGGCAACACTGAAGCTTTCTTT.